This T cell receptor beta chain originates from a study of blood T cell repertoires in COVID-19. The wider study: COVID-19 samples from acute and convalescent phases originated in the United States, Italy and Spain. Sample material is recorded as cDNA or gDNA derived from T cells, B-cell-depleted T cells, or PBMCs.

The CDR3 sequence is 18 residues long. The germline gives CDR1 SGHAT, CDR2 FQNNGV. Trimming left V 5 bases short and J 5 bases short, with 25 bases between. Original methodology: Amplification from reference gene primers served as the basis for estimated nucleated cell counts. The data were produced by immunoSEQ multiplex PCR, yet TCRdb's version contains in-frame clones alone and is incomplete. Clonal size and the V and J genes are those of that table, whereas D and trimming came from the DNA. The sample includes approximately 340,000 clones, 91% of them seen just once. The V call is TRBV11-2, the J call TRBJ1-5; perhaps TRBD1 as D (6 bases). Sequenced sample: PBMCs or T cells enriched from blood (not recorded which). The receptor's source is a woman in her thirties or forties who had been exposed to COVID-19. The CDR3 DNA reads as TGTGCCAGCAGCCAAAACACAGGGAAGGATGGATCCCATCAGCCCCAGCATTTT. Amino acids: CASSQNTGKDGSHQPQHF.